These T cell receptor beta chains were read from a single sample in a study of blood T cell repertoires in COVID-19. Assay used: immunoSEQ multiplex PCR; TCRdb lists only in-frame clones, some missing. Of roughly 180,000 clones listed, about 85% are singletons. The material sequenced was peripheral blood. These receptors were collected from a man aged 60 to 69 who had recovered from COVID-19. Each CDR3 is given with its conserved first and last residue. The D gene is left open where the match is weak. Rows may omit the clone size; those that give it use once, few, many or a size class.

CDR3 DNA	CDR3 protein	V gene	J gene	D gene	clone size
TGTGCCAGCAGTTCCGGGGGCAATCAGCCCCAGCATTTT	CASSSGGNQPQHF	TRBV6-5	TRBJ1-5	NA	NA
TGTGCCATCAGGAGGGACAATGAGCAGTTCTTC	CAIRRDNEQFF	TRBV10-3	TRBJ2-1	NA	NA
TGTGCCATCAGTGAGTTTCTTCTAGGGAGCCCTCCTACCGGGGAGCTGTTTTTT	CAISEFLLGSPPTGELFF	TRBV10-3	TRBJ2-2	NA	NA
TGTGCCAGCAGTGAAGGACAGGGAAGGGAATCACCCCTCCACTTT	CASSEGQGRESPLHF	TRBV2	TRBJ1-6	TRBD1	few
TGCGCCAGCAGCTTGGCCGGGATTGAAAAACTGTTTTTT	CASSLAGIEKLFF	TRBV5-1	TRBJ1-4	NA	NA
TGTGCCAGCAGCCCCTCGGGACTAGACGCATTCTTC	CASSPSGLDAFF	TRBV3-1/TRBV3-2	TRBJ2-1	TRBD2	NA
TGTGCCAGCAGCTTGACAGGGGGCGCGGGTTCACCCCTCCACTTT	CASSLTGGAGSPLHF	TRBV5-4	TRBJ1-6	TRBD1	NA
TGCGCCAGCAGCCAAGTAAGATCCGGGGGGGCGAAAGATACGCAGTATTTT	CASSQVRSGGAKDTQYF	TRBV4-1	TRBJ2-3	TRBD2	few
TGCAGCGTTGAAGATAGGGGATCCTACACCTTC	CSVEDRGSYTF	TRBV29-1	TRBJ1-2	NA	NA
TGTGCCAGCAGTCCTCAACACAGGTCGTACCAAGAGACCCAGTACTTC	CASSPQHRSYQETQYF	TRBV3-1/TRBV3-2	TRBJ2-5	NA	NA
TGTGCTAGCAGCTTATTGGGCGGGGGTTTCGATGAGCAGTTCTTC	CASSLLGGGFDEQFF	TRBV7-7	TRBJ2-1	TRBD2	once
TGTGCCATCAGTGAGTTTCTAGGAACACCCGGGAGGGATGTTGGGACGGGCAATGAGCAGTTCTTC	CAISEFLGTPGRDVGTGNEQFF	TRBV10-3	TRBJ2-1	TRBD2	once
TGTGCCAGCAGCCCTAACCACCTGTCCGGAGGCGAGCAGTTCTTC	CASSPNHLSGGEQFF	TRBV7-6	TRBJ2-1	NA	NA
TGTGCCACCAGCAGAGATCAGGGAAGGAATGGCTACACCTTC	CATSRDQGRNGYTF	TRBV15	TRBJ1-2	NA	once
TGTGCCAGCAGCTTAGCTCCCCCAGGGATTGGAAACACCATATATTTT	CASSLAPPGIGNTIYF	TRBV7-8	TRBJ1-3	NA	once
TGTGCCATCAGTGAGAACAGGGAGTTAAGCAATCAGCCCCAGCATTTT	CAISENRELSNQPQHF	TRBV10-3	TRBJ1-5	NA	NA
TGCGCCAGCAGCCCACCACCAACTAGCGGGGGGGCAAATGAGCAGTTCTTC	CASSPPPTSGGANEQFF	TRBV4-1	TRBJ2-1	TRBD2	NA
TGTGCCACCAGCAGAGATACGGGGACCCAGTACTTC	CATSRDTGTQYF	TRBV15	TRBJ2-5	NA	NA
TGTGCCAGCAGCCAAGTGCGAGAACTTGAGCAGTATTTT	CASSQVRELEQYF	TRBV3-1/TRBV3-2	TRBJ2-3	NA	NA
TGTGCCAGCAATACGGGACTAGCGGGGGGCTACAATGAGCAGTTCTTC	CASNTGLAGGYNEQFF	TRBV2	TRBJ2-1	TRBD2	NA
TGTGCCAGCAGCTTAGGTAGCGGGGGGGCCGGTTCCACGCAGTATTTT	CASSLGSGGAGSTQYF	TRBV7-6	TRBJ2-3	TRBD2	NA
TGTGCCAGCAGCCTTGAGGCGTTTCTTTCACCCCTCCACTTT	CASSLEAFLSPLHF	TRBV7-9	TRBJ1-6	NA	NA
TGTGCCAGCAGCTTAGTAGCTTATAATGAAAAACTGTTTTTT	CASSLVAYNEKLFF	TRBV7-2	TRBJ1-4	NA	NA
TGTGCCAGCAACCGGGCAGGGGAAGGCTACACCTTC	CASNRAGEGYTF	TRBV12-3/TRBV12-4	TRBJ1-2	NA	NA
TGCGCCAGCAGCTTTACAGGGGGCAAGGTGGTGGGCTACGAGCAGTACTTC	CASSFTGGKVVGYEQYF	TRBV5-1	TRBJ2-7	TRBD1	NA
TGTGCCAGCAGCCAAGAGGACAGGGAAGATCAGCCCCAGCATTTT	CASSQEDREDQPQHF	TRBV3-1/TRBV3-2	TRBJ1-5	TRBD1	few
TGTGCCAGCAGCTCCCCCGGGACAGGGCCGTTTTCGGAAGGCTACACCTTC	CASSSPGTGPFSEGYTF	TRBV5-6	TRBJ1-2	TRBD1	NA
TGCAGCGTTGAAGCTCCGACAGGGGTGAACACTGAAGCTTTCTTT	CSVEAPTGVNTEAFF	TRBV29-1	TRBJ1-1	TRBD1	NA